The text below deals with one TCR beta chain. Its antigen is not identified. These data originate in a study of chemoradiotherapy in HPV16-positive cancers. CDR1 is SGHNT and CDR2 is YENEEA in the germline V gene. V was shortened by 4 bases and J by 8 bases, with 11 bases between the two germline ends. This CDR3 has 12 residues. The study, taken as a whole, reports: During treatment, candidate HPV-specific clones and E7-related motifs expanded in tumor.

TCRdb keeps only in-frame clones here, not all; method: immunoSEQ multiplex PCR. The sample holds about 33,000 clones, approximately 86% seen once. This receptor was taken from a human donor with HPV-associated anogenital cancer. The sample here was blood, taken from a patient who underwent chemoradiotherapy. This sequence joins TRBV11-3 and TRBJ1-2; D is unclear. In DNA form, the CDR3 reads TGTGCCAGCAGCTCTTTCCTTGGAGGCTACACCTTC. Protein sequence: CASSSFLGGYTF.